The 18 T cell receptor beta chains given below trace back to one sample, sequenced in a study of early T cells in non-severe SARS-CoV-2 infection (dated by TCRdb to the early 2020s). Libraries were made using 5' RACE. This sample was sequenced with a NextSeq 500. The public reads were run again by TCRdb, first through fastp at Q25 and then through MiXCR, and only productive beta chains were kept. Each CDR3 protein appears once, grouped with its most common genes and DNA. In this sample the table shows about 56,000 distinct CDR3 sequences, around 15% of which occur a single time. The ten top clones hold approximately 4% of the sample. The starting material was whole blood, obtained at baseline. Receptors originate from an adult who was a healthcare worker with PCR-confirmed SARS-CoV-2 infection or an uninfected control (not recorded which).

On this clonotype itself: The CDR3 ends on some other residue instead of the conserved phenylalanine or tryptophan, so this is likely a read error. The V gene is TRBV27, the J gene TRBJ2-1; 11 bases are shared with TRBD2. The CDR3 totals 15 residues. Looked up from germline, CDR1 is MNHEY and CDR2 is SMNVEV (reference sequence). V dropped 5 bases and J dropped 6; count of bases not matched to a gene: 6. The CDR3 loop is CASSPRLAGTNEQFS. CDR3 nucleotide sequence: TGTGCCAGCAGTCCGAGACTAGCGGGGACCAATGAGCAGTTCTCC.

This clonotype turned up a few times. The rearrangement joins TRBV4-2 to TRBJ2-5; 9 bases fit TRBD1. The CDR3 loop spans 15 amino acids. V shed 3 bases and J 1 base; nucleotides not matched to a gene: 3. Germline CDR1 is LGHNA and CDR2 is YNFKEQ. The CDR3 region has the DNA TGTGCCAGCAGCCAGCTGGGACAGGGCCAAGAGACCCAGTACTTC. Protein product: CASSQLGQGQETQYF.

This chain uses TRBV18 with TRBJ1-3; the match to TRBD1 covers 7 bases. Germline V gene lookup returns CDR1 KGHSH and CDR2 LQKENI. The CDR3 spans 14 residues. With 2 bases clipped from V and 3 bases from J, the junction kept 1 base outside the gene matches. The CDR3 DNA reads as TGTGCCAGCTCACCAAGGGGGCTTGGAAACACCATATATTTT. Translation gives CASSPRGLGNTIYF.

V and J are TRBV6-6 and TRBJ2-1; 7 bases fit TRBD2. With V trimmed by 5 bases and J by 8 bases, 6 bases remained unmatched. The CDR3 totals 13 residues. Germline V lookup: CDR1 MNHNY, CDR2 SVGAGI (reference sequence). The CDR3 coding sequence is TGTGCCAGCAGTCAGCGGGGAGGCTATGAGCAGTTCTTC. Protein product: CASSQRGGYEQFF.

This clonotype showed up just a few times. V and J are TRBV14 and TRBJ2-6; tentatively, D is TRBD1 (5 bases). The V end lost 6 bases, the J end lost 0 bases, and 15 bases lay between the germline ends. This CDR3 region has 17 residues. Germline-derived CDR1 and CDR2 are SGHDN and FVKESK. CDR3 sequence: CASSNGHTISGANVLTF. The CDR3, as DNA: TGTGCCAGCAGTAATGGACACACGATCTCTGGGGCCAACGTCCTGACTTTC.

This clonotype came up many times. This chain links TRBV7-9 with TRBJ1-2; the match to TRBD1 covers 10 bases. The J segment lost 4 bases and the V segment lost 1 base, leaving 6 bases of the junction unmatched. CDR1 and CDR2 (germline): SEHNR, FQNEAQ (reference sequence). The CDR3 runs to 16 residues. CDR3 sequence: CASSLDGGTGVYGYTF. The CDR3 region has the DNA TGTGCCAGCAGCTTAGACGGTGGGACAGGGGTCTATGGCTACACCTTC.

This clonotype was seen at least ten times. The rearrangement joins TRBV20-1 to TRBJ2-1, with D perhaps TRBD1 or TRBD2 (5 bases each). The CDR3 contains 13 residues. V shed 6 bases and J shed 6 bases, with 15 bases lying between them. Germline CDR1 DFQATT, CDR2 SNEGSKA (reference sequence). DNA for the CDR3: TGCAGTGCCCTCGTTAACGGGGCCAATGAGCAGTTCTTC. It translates to CSALVNGANEQFF.

This clonotype was observed a handful of times. The rearrangement links TRBV12-3 or TRBV12-4 to TRBJ2-2; D gene ambiguous. The V end lost 3 bases, the J end lost 0 bases, and 8 bases lay between the germline ends. The CDR3 runs 15 residues. The CDR3 sequence is CASSFGGPNTGELFF. Written as DNA, the CDR3 is TGTGCCAGCAGTTTTGGCGGCCCGAACACCGGGGAGCTGTTTTTT.

This clonotype was picked up a small number of times. The CDR3 sequence: CASSSTGQETQYF. The CDR3, as DNA: TGTGCCAGCAGCTCGACAGGGCAAGAGACCCAGTACTTC. The chain recombines TRBV7-3 with TRBJ2-5, with 7 bases identical to TRBD1. The CDR3 totals 13 residues. Trimming cost V 4 bases and J 2 bases; bases outside gene matches: 1. Germline V gives CDR1 SGHTA, CDR2 FQGTGA.

This clonotype was recorded many times. This CDR3 is CASSPGDREYEQYF. DNA of the CDR3: TGTGCCAGCAGCCCCGGGGACAGGGAATACGAGCAGTACTTC. V is TRBV13 and J is TRBJ2-7; TRBD1 agrees at 9 bases. The germline V gene has CDR1 PRHDT and CDR2 FYEKMQ (reference sequence). The length of the CDR3 is 14 residues. The V gene end was trimmed by 5 bases and the J gene end by 4 bases; junction bases not matched to a gene: 6.

This clonotype was observed at least ten times. Here the CDR3 reads CASTLGGFSQPQHF. The CDR3 region has the DNA TGTGCCAGCACCTTGGGGGGGTTCTCTCAGCCCCAGCATTTT. The genes are TRBV12-3 or TRBV12-4 and TRBJ1-5; possibly TRBD1 for D (5 bases). V was clipped by 7 bases and J by 6 bases, with 16 bases between them. The CDR3 loop spans 14 amino acids.

Ten or more counts support this clonotype. The chain employs TRBV7-7 and TRBJ2-1; tentative D call: TRBD2 (5 bases). V lost 5 bases to trimming and J lost 3 bases, with 20 bases between them. CDR1 SSHAT and CDR2 FNYEAQ come from the germline V gene (reference sequence). The CDR3 is made up of 17 amino acids. CDR3 residues: CASSLSVALGGYNEQFF. Written as DNA, the CDR3 is TGTGCCAGCAGCCTCTCTGTGGCCCTCGGAGGCTACAATGAGCAGTTCTTC.

This clonotype was counted only a few times. J is TRBJ1-1 and V is TRBV11-1; no definite D call. V lost 5 bases and J lost 0, with 13 bases in between. The CDR3 extends over 15 amino acids. CDR1 is SGHAT, CDR2 FQDESV, per germline (reference sequence). The CDR3 loop reads CASSHDGFMNTEAFF. CDR3 DNA sequence: TGTGCCAGCAGCCATGACGGATTTATGAACACTGAAGCTTTCTTT. Drawing the rest from reference TRBV11-1 and TRBJ1-1, the complete variable domain is EAEVAQSPRYKITEKSQAVAFWCDPISGHATLYWYRQILGQGPELLVQFQDESVVDDSQLPKDRFSAERLKGVDSTLKIQPAELGDSAMYLCASSHDGFMNTEAFFGQGTRLTVV.

The V and J genes are TRBV10-1 and TRBJ2-3; D perhaps matches TRBD2 (5 bases). The germline CDR1 and CDR2 sequences are WNHNN and SYGVQD (reference sequence). This CDR3 comprises 14 residues. Trimming removed 4 bases at V and 0 bases at J, with 8 bases between. CDR3 loop: CASSGGSSTDTQYF. CDR3 sequence (DNA): TGCGCCAGCAGTGGAGGGTCTAGCACAGATACGCAGTATTTT.

This clonotype appeared many times. V usage is TRBV12-3 or TRBV12-4 and J usage is TRBJ2-1; D is perhaps TRBD2 (5 bases). The CDR3 sequence is 13 residues long. With 11 bases removed from V and 6 bases from J, the gap between germline ends came to 17 bases. The CDR3 coding sequence is TGTGCCTCTGGACTGTGGGGATTCAATGAGCAGTTCTTC. It translates to CASGLWGFNEQFF.

This clonotype was counted only a few times. As DNA, the CDR3 is TGTGCCAGCAGGGCTCTAGCGTACAGCACAGATACGCAGTATTTT. This sequence encodes CASRALAYSTDTQYF. The J gene is TRBJ2-3, the V gene TRBV7-2, with a tentative D call TRBD2 (6 bases). Germline CDR1 and CDR2: SGHTA and FQGNSA. Trimming left V 6 bases short and J 0 bases short, with 13 bases between. The CDR3 loop spans 15 amino acids.

This clonotype was seen repeatedly, ten times or more. V usage is TRBV29-1 and J usage is TRBJ1-1; perhaps TRBD1 as D (5 bases). The CDR3 is 12 amino acids. Trimming left V 3 bases short and J 7 bases short, with 12 bases between. Germline V gene data show CDR1 as SQVTM and CDR2 as ANQGSEA. CDR3 in DNA: TGCAGCGTTGATATCAGGGAAGATGAAGCTTTCTTT. It yields the protein CSVDIREDEAFF.

J is TRBJ2-3 and V is TRBV15, with TRBD2 matching 7 bases. J lost 0 bases, V lost 0 bases, and 3 bases had no gene match. CDR1 is LNHNV, CDR2 YYDKDF, per germline (reference sequence). This CDR3 contains 16 residues. CDR3 DNA: TGTGCCACCAGCAGAGAGCTAGCGGCTAGCACAGATACGCAGTATTTT. Amino acids: CATSRELAASTDTQYF.